This note documents a single T cell receptor beta chain sequence. The sample holds a few counts of this clone. This receptor's antigen is unknown. No base quality values were provided; no much bigger clone lies one nucleotide off. From the germline V gene, CDR1 is SGHAT and CDR2 is FQNNGV. The junction carries 11 bases between V and J, which are trimmed by 1 base and 1 base respectively. The CDR3 spans 15 residues, from the cysteine through the phenylalanine. Just CDR3 DNA is preserved here, 45 bases in frame from base 1. Each collaborating institution followed its own protocols to collect whole blood in K2EDTA tubes. For TCRbeta analysis, collaborator samples were shipped as frozen whole blood, as isolated PBMCs, or as DNA extracted from either sample type. This record belongs to a study of blood T cell repertoires in COVID-19 (dated by TCRdb to the early 2020s). Background for the entire study: Samples from collaborators originated in the United States, Italy and Spain and spanned both the acute and convalescent phases of COVID-19. The material from the prospective study consisted of cDNA or gDNA derived from T cells, B-cell-depleted T cells, or PBMCs. Subjects who had been exposed to COVID-19, were actively infected with it, or had recovered from it provided the deeply sampled blood TCRbeta repertoires that made up the dataset. The repertoires were released in a freely available public database intended as a resource for research on the immune response to SARS-CoV-2. The samples were drawn from two sources: the first 160 participants of the ongoing ImmuneRACE study, and 950 to 1,500 subjects contributed by 6 global collaborators. Sample metadata almost always included a de-identified subject ID, COVID-19 status, age in years and sex. HLA class I and class II types, where available, came from metadata supplied by the sample provider rather than from assay-based typing. Summary of the overall study and its limitations: The amount of clinical and demographic metadata varied by source and participant and was provided uncurated.

The immunoSEQ Assay, a bias-controlled multiplex PCR, was used to amplify TCRbeta CDR3 regions from genomic DNA. The published analysis was carried out like this. Within the assay, amplification of reference gene primers was used to estimate how many nucleated cells each sample contained. To quantify the absolute abundance of each unique TCRbeta CDR3 rearrangement, sequence reads were collapsed and filtered. Productive Simpson clonality was computed per sample as the square root of Simpson's diversity index over productive rearrangements. What TCRdb holds here is the immuneACCESS table cut down to in-frame rearrangements. Part of the clones is not present; checked against another copy, under half of the missing clones reflect an unresolved V gene, and the others are unexplained. V and J calls and clone size follow that table, whereas D and trimming were derived from the DNA. This sample comprises approximately 140,000 clones, around 88% of them detected only once. Jointly, the top ten make up less than 2% of the sample.

Rearrangement joined TRBV11-2 to TRBJ2-7, with TRBD1 as a weak D call on 6 bases. The sequence came from a woman aged 55 to 70 with acute or convalescent COVID-19. Input material: peripheral blood. The CDR3 region has the sequence CASSLVVRGSYEQYF. The sequence in DNA is TGTGCCAGCAGCTTAGTAGTCAGGGGTTCCTACGAGCAGTACTTC.